This T cell receptor beta chain was captured in a study of blood T cell repertoires in COVID-19. At the level of the study: The samples span acute and convalescent COVID-19 from the United States, Italy and Spain. Nucleic acid was either cDNA or gDNA, and it came from T cells, B-cell-depleted T cells, or PBMCs.

In the original workflow: How many nucleated cells were present was estimated from reference gene primer amplification. Generated by immunoSEQ multiplex PCR, the TCRdb table keeps only in-frame clones and is missing some. V and J calls and clone size are given by that table; D and trimming were obtained from the DNA. The sample records 200,000 or so clones, around 84% being singletons. Germline-derived CDR1 and CDR2 are SGDLS and YYNGEE. The V end was cut by 0 bases, the J end by 6 bases, with 12 bases between. CDR3 size: 14 residues. Specimen: peripheral blood. This chain connects TRBV9 to TRBJ1-1; perhaps TRBD1 as D (5 bases). The origin of this receptor is a man aged 50 or older with acute or convalescent COVID-19. As DNA, the CDR3 is TGTGCCAGCAGCGTAGTAGCTGGGGGGGCTGAAGCTTTCTTT. Its translation is CASSVVAGGAEAFF.